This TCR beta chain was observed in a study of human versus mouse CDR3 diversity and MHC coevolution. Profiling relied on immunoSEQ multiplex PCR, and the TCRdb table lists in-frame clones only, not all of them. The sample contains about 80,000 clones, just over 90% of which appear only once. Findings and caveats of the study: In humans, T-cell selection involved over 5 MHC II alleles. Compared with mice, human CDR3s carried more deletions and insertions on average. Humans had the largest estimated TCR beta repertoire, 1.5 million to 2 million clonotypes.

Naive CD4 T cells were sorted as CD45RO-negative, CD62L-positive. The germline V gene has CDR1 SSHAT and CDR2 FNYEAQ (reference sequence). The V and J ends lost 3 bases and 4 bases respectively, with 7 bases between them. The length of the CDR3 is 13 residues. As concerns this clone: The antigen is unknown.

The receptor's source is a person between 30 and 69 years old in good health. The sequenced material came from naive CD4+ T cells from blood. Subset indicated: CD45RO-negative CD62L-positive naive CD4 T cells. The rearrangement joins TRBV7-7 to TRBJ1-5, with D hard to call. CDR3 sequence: CASSLGENQPQHF. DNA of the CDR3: TGTGCCAGCAGCTTGGGAGAGAATCAGCCCCAGCATTTT.